This T cell receptor (beta chain) was observed in a study of blood T cell repertoires in COVID-19. In the study overall: Donors in the United States, Italy and Spain gave samples during acute or convalescent COVID-19. Sample material is recorded as cDNA or gDNA derived from T cells, B-cell-depleted T cells, or PBMCs.

Authors' data handling: From reference gene primer amplification, estimates of nucleated cell counts were derived. TCRdb's table, derived via immunoSEQ multiplex PCR, lists solely in-frame clones and lacks some. V and J calls and clone size are as listed in that table; D and trimming were resolved from the DNA. Of about 210,000 clones in the sample, about three quarters were seen once. V lost 7 bases and J lost 7; bases outside the gene matches: 9. The CDR3 contains 15 residues. Germline assignment: CDR1 SGDLS and CDR2 YYNGEE. This clonotype was sampled from a woman in her 70s with acute or convalescent COVID-19. The gene calls are TRBV9 and TRBJ2-1; 12 bases fit TRBD1. Sequencing input: peripheral blood. This CDR3 is CASGPEGQGANEQFF. CDR3 nucleotides: TGTGCCAGCGGACCTGAGGGACAGGGGGCGAATGAGCAGTTCTTC. Drawing the rest from reference TRBV9 and TRBJ2-1, the complete variable domain is DSGVTQTPKHLITATGQRVTLRCSPRSGDLSVYWYQQSLDQGLQFLIQYYNGEERAKGNILERFSAQQFPDLHSELNLSSLELGDSALYFCASGPEGQGANEQFFGPGTRLTVL.